The 8 T cell receptor beta chains below all came from one sample that was sequenced in a study of Graves' ophthalmopathy and Graves' hyperthyroidism. CDR3 regions of TCR beta were amplified from RNA transcripts. An initial RT-PCR round employing HTBI primers preceded a second-round multiplex PCR. Each CDR3 protein is one row after TCRdb ran MiXCR on the multiplex PCR reads. The sample holds approximately 50,000 distinct CDR3 sequences, under 55% seen once. Sequencing used peripheral blood. The receptors come from an adult man with Graves' ophthalmopathy.

A note on this clonotype: A junction boundary mismatches the germline segment, possibly from a read error. This chain joins TRBV5-1 and TRBJ2-5; D tentatively fits TRBD1 or TRBD2 (5 bases each). In germline, CDR1 is SGHRS, CDR2 YFSETQ. This CDR3 spans 16 amino acids. CDR3 residues: CASSPRSGRDQETHYF. In DNA, the CDR3 is TGCGCCAGCAGCCCGAGATCAGGGAGAGACCAAGAGACCCACTATTTC.

The chain employs TRBV9 and TRBJ2-7; D not resolved. Germline CDR1 and CDR2: SGDLS and YYNGEE. The CDR3 loop spans 13 amino acids. Trimming took off 4 bases at V and 7 bases at J, with 15 bases between the two ends. CDR3 in amino acids: CASSPAAWNEQYF. The CDR3 DNA reads TGTGCCAGCAGCCCCGCCGCGTGGAATGAGCAGTACTTC.

Note on this clonotype: A much larger clone differs by one base, so this may be a read error. V gene TRBV4-1 combines with J gene TRBJ2-1; D gene unclear. The CDR3 loop spans 17 amino acids. CDR1 MGHRA and CDR2 YSYEKL come from the germline V gene. CDR3 region: CASTYAVGPASYSEQFF. The CDR3 region has the DNA TGCGCCAGTACCTACGCCGTTGGGCCCGCGTCGTACAGTGAGCAGTTCTTC.

This clonotype has a count of ten or more. This sequence joins TRBV11-2 and TRBJ2-2; TRBD2 agrees at 12 bases. With 5 bases clipped from V and 5 bases from J, the junction kept 15 bases outside the gene matches. Germline V gene sequence: CDR1 SGHAT, CDR2 FQNNGV. The CDR3 runs 19 residues. CDR3 amino acids: CASSPNTLAGGPETGELFF. CDR3 coding DNA: TGTGCCAGCAGCCCCAATACGCTAGCGGGAGGGCCTGAAACCGGGGAGCTGTTTTTT.

The CDR3 reads CASSSGTGELQPQHF. The CDR3 DNA is TGTGCCAGCAGTTCCGGGACAGGGGAACTTCAGCCCCAGCATTTT. The chain carries TRBV5-6 and TRBJ1-5; 10 positions match TRBD1. Germline V gene data show CDR1 as SGHDT and CDR2 as YYEEEE. This CDR3 region has 15 residues. Trimming cost V 5 bases and J 6 bases; bases outside gene matches: 8.

Concerning this clonotype itself: A read error is likely, as this CDR3 ends without the conserved phenylalanine or tryptophan. The rearrangement uses TRBV28 and TRBJ2-2, with D possibly being TRBD2 (6 bases). Germline V gene sequence: CDR1 MDHEN, CDR2 SYDVKM. The CDR3 is 15 amino acids. V lost 3 bases and J 2 bases, leaving 10 bases between the germline ends. CDR3: CASSFGGYNTGELFL. The CDR3 DNA reads TGTGCCAGCAGTTTCGGAGGGTACAACACCGGGGAGCTGTTTTTA.

This clonotype was recorded at least ten times. The CDR3 sequence is CASSQLRGMNTGELFF. The CDR3 bases are TGTGCCAGCAGCCAACTGCGGGGGATGAACACCGGGGAGCTGTTTTTT. The chain joins TRBV3-1 to TRBJ2-2; 7 bases map to TRBD2. V shed 2 bases, J shed 1 base, and the junction held 4 bases outside the gene matches. Germline V lookup: CDR1 LGHDT, CDR2 YNNKEL (reference sequence). CDR3 length equals 16 residues.

This clonotype came up a few times. This chain uses TRBV9 with TRBJ1-1; a weak D match, TRBD1 (6 bases). Germline lookup yields CDR1 SGDLS and CDR2 YYNGEE. This CDR3 region has 14 residues. Trimming removed 1 base at V and 4 bases at J, with 11 bases between. For the CDR3, the DNA is TGTGCCAGCAGCGTATCAGGGGTGGGCACTGAAGCTTTCTTT. Translated, it gives CASSVSGVGTEAFF.